This entry is about one TCR beta chain. Repertoires were generated with immunoSEQ multiplex PCR, while TCRdb's copy carries only in-frame clones and drops some. The sample carries hundreds of thousands of clones, about four fifths recorded once. This entry belongs to a study of control samples from healthy donors and cancer patients. Germline trimming cut 4 bases from V and 2 bases from J; bases unmatched to any gene: 2. This CDR3 spans 12 amino acids. Germline V CDR1 and CDR2: SQVTM, ANQGSEA. The receptor comes from a woman aged 55 to 70 with lung cancer. V and J are TRBV29-1 and TRBJ2-7; 7 bases agree with TRBD2. Source material: PBMCs. The CDR3 is CSVVGTTYEQYF. The CDR3 DNA follows: TGCAGCGTTGTGGGGACTACCTACGAGCAGTACTTC.